These T cell receptor beta chains were read from a single sample in a study of CXCR3-negative and CXCR3-positive naive CD8 T cells. TCRdb re-called the 5' RACE reads and catalogs CDR3 proteins one per entry, DNA excluded. Its listing shows about 82,000 distinct CDR3 sequences. Sequencing was carried out using naive CXCR3- CD8+ T cells from blood. The receptor source for this set is a human donor in good health. Some clones in this sample may be carry-over from other donors' samples. Each CDR3 is given with its conserved first and last residue. The order of the fields is V gene, J gene, CDR3 protein.

v_gene: TRBV7-9
j_gene: TRBJ1-1
CDR3aa: CASSFSRGDTEAFF

v_gene: TRBV7-3
j_gene: TRBJ2-7
CDR3aa: CASSLSTDSYEQYF

v_gene: TRBV5-4
j_gene: TRBJ1-1
CDR3aa: CASSSWPVMEAFF

v_gene: TRBV29-1
j_gene: TRBJ2-1
CDR3aa: CFVDPGQGYEQFF

v_gene: TRBV29-1
j_gene: TRBJ2-3
CDR3aa: CSVEKDSTDTQYF

v_gene: TRBV7-9
j_gene: TRBJ2-7
CDR3aa: CASSLLGTASYEQYF

v_gene: TRBV6-1
j_gene: TRBJ2-7
CDR3aa: CASSESSYEQYF

v_gene: TRBV27
j_gene: TRBJ2-2
CDR3aa: CASSWGQNTGELFF

v_gene: TRBV15
j_gene: TRBJ2-7
CDR3aa: CATSRDRISYEQYF

v_gene: TRBV29-1
j_gene: TRBJ2-2
CDR3aa: CSVEDLEARELFF